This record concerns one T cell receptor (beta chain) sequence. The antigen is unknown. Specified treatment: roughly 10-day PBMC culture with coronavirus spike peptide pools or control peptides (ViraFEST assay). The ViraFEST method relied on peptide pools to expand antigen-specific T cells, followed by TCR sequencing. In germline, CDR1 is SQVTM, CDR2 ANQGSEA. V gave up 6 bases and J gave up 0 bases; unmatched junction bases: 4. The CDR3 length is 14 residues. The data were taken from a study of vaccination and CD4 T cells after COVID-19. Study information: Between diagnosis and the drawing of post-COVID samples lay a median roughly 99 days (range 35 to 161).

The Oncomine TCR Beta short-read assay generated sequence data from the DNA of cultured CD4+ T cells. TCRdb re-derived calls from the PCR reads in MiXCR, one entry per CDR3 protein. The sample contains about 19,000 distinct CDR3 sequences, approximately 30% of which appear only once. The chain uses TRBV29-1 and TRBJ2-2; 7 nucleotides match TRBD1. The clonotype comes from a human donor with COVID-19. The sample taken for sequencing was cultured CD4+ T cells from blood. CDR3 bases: TGCAGCGTCCGGACAGGTTCGAACACCGGGGAGCTGTTTTTT. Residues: CSVRTGSNTGELFF.